This TCR beta chain is drawn from a study of blood T cell repertoires in COVID-19. The CDR3 length is 15 residues. Per germline, CDR1 MDHEN and CDR2 SYDVKM. Trimming stripped 2 bases from V and 5 bases from J, with 13 bases between. TCRdb keeps only in-frame clones here, not all; method: immunoSEQ multiplex PCR. The repertoire holds about 350,000 clones, with 86% as singletons. The chain combines TRBV28 with TRBJ1-5; D may be TRBD1 (6 bases). This TCR was recovered from a woman aged 55-75 years with COVID-19, enrolled during active disease. Sequenced sample: peripheral blood. The CDR3 sequence is CASSLGGAGHQPQHF. In nucleotides, the CDR3 is TGTGCCAGCAGTTTAGGGGGGGCAGGCCATCAGCCCCAGCATTTT.